This TCR beta chain was sequenced in a study of shared clonotypes between healthy human individuals. Using immunoSEQ multiplex PCR, the repertoire was profiled, and TCRdb retains in-frame clones only, with some absent. Counted here are a few million clones, approximately 95% occurring once; the ten biggest clones make up 0.39%. Comments on this clone: What it binds is unknown.

Researchers partitioned CD4+ cells into CD45RA+ naive and CD45RA-negative memory subsets. Findings of the study overall: Limited genetic and exposure-history diversity came from having few donors. When compared with the clonotypes that were shared by all four sorted-subset donors, the non-shared clonotypes turned out to have lower generation probabilities.

Between the trimmed V and J ends, which lost 4 bases and 0 bases, there was a span of 10 bases. Germline-derived CDR1 and CDR2 are SGDLS and YYNGEE. The length of the CDR3 is 15 residues. The rearrangement uses TRBV9 and TRBJ2-2, with TRBD2 as a possible D gene (6 bases). The TCR comes from a man aged 18-30 years in good health. Some clones in this sample may be carry-over from other donors' samples. The sequenced sample consisted of naive CD4+ T cells from PBMCs. This sample's subset: CD45RA+ positively selected. The CDR3 DNA is TGTGCCAGCAGCTTCGGGACTCCGAACACCGGGGAGCTGTTTTTT. Its protein is CASSFGTPNTGELFF.